This T cell receptor beta chain derives from a study of blood T cell repertoires in COVID-19. V was clipped by 6 bases and J by 0 bases; unmatched bases: 7. The CDR3 spans 17 residues. Per the germline V gene, CDR1 is SNHLY and CDR2 is FYNNEI. Profiled with immunoSEQ multiplex PCR; TCRdb holds only in-frame clones, not every one. The sample includes hundreds of thousands of clones, about nine tenths of them seen just once. Sequenced material: PBMCs or T cells enriched from blood (not recorded which). The genes are TRBV2 and TRBJ1-3; 11 nucleotides match TRBD1. This clonotype originated in a woman younger than 35 who had recovered from COVID-19. CDR3 DNA: TGTGCCAGCAGAGGGGGACAGGGGGGAAGCTCTGGAAACACCATATATTTT. It codes for CASRGGQGGSSGNTIYF.